This paragraph reports one TCR beta chain. This sample also contains other DNA sequences that code for the same CDR3. The data are from a study of cytomegalovirus exposure and HLA in healthy donors. The PCR had 60 Vbeta and 13 Jbeta primers. Produced via immunoSEQ multiplex PCR; TCRdb's table is partial and in-frame only. Of about 110,000 clones in the sample, around two thirds were seen once. With 6 bases clipped from V and 3 bases from J, the junction kept 1 base outside the gene matches. The CDR3 is made up of 12 amino acids. Per the germline V gene, CDR1 is SNHLY and CDR2 is FYNNEI. Sequenced: PBMCs. The chain has TRBV2 and TRBJ2-7, with 8 bases aligning to TRBD1. The sequence derives from a man aged 25 to 40 in good health and CMV-seropositive. The CDR3 DNA reads TGTGCCAGCAGAGACAGGGGCTACGAGCAGTACTTC. It translates to CASRDRGYEQYF.